This TCR beta chain is drawn from a study of cytomegalovirus exposure and HLA in healthy donors. Amplification used 60 Vbeta primers and 13 Jbeta primers. Here immunoSEQ multiplex PCR was the method, and the copy in TCRdb shows in-frame clones only, minus some. This sample has some 120,000 clones, with about four fifths found just once. Study observations and caveats: The study assumed roughly uniform donor sequencing depth for presence/absence analyses. CMV serostatus stood as the only immune exposure information on hand. The likely explanation for a cluster of highly shared sequence variants was sequencing artifact.

This clone showed up just a few times. Its antigen is undetermined. The receptor was isolated from a woman between 18 and 30 years old in good health and CMV-seronegative. What was sequenced was PBMCs.

CDR3 in amino acids: CASSLPLQGRGTEAFF. Written as DNA, the CDR3 is TGTGCCAGCAGCTTACCCCTTCAGGGGCGGGGGACTGAAGCTTTCTTT. The chain has TRBV7-9 and TRBJ1-1; D may be TRBD1 (6 bases). Trimming pared 2 bases from V and 5 bases from J, leaving 18 bases between. Germline V gives CDR1 SEHNR, CDR2 FQNEAQ (reference sequence). The CDR3 consists of 16 residues.